Listed below are T cell receptor beta chains from one sample, sequenced in a study of blood T cell repertoires in COVID-19. Assay: immunoSEQ multiplex PCR; the TCRdb copy retains only in-frame clones and omits some. Of fewer than 250,000 clones in the sample, around 86% were seen once. The sequenced material came from PBMCs or T cells enriched from blood (not recorded which). The receptors shown here come from a woman in her forties or fifties with acute COVID-19. Each CDR3 is given with its conserved first and last residue. The D gene is left open where the match is weak. Part of the rows lack a size; the others show once, few, many or a class for expanded clones.

CDR3aa	CDR3nt	abundance	j_gene	v_gene	d_gene
CASSVAVASISEQFF	TGTGCCAGCAGTGTTGCCGTGGCTTCCATCTCTGAGCAGTTCTTC	.	TRBJ2-1	TRBV2	.
CASTLGGGNEQFF	TGTGCCAGTACCCTTGGGGGGGGAAATGAGCAGTTCTTC	once	TRBJ2-1	TRBV19	TRBD2
CASSVRSGLPYSGELFF	TGTGCCAGCAGTGTCCGTTCAGGGTTGCCCTACTCCGGGGAGCTGTTTTTT	.	TRBJ2-2	TRBV2	.
CASSLELLSTDTQYF	TGTGCCAGCAGTCTTGAACTACTTAGCACAGATACGCAGTATTTT	.	TRBJ2-3	TRBV6-2/TRBV6-3	.
CASSPSGVAGVDYTQYF	TGCGCCAGCAGCCCTTCCGGGGTAGCGGGAGTTGACTATACGCAGTATTTT	.	TRBJ2-3	TRBV4-3	TRBD2
CASSLTANTGELFF	TGTGCCAGCAGTCTAACAGCAAACACCGGGGAGCTGTTTTTT	.	TRBJ2-2	TRBV28	.
CASSPFTEAFF	TGTGCCAGCAGCCCCTTCACTGAAGCTTTCTTT	few	TRBJ1-1	TRBV12-3/TRBV12-4	.
CSVAGANQPQHF	TGCAGCGTTGCCGGAGCGAATCAGCCCCAGCATTTT	.	TRBJ1-5	TRBV29-1	.
CASSYRGEQYF	TGTGCCAGCAGTTACCGAGGGGAGCAGTACTTC	.	TRBJ2-7	TRBV27	.
CASSLLLAGDHEQYF	TGTGCCAGCAGCCTTCTACTAGCGGGAGACCACGAGCAGTACTTC	many	TRBJ2-7	TRBV5-4	TRBD2
CAWGLAREQYF	TGTGCCTGGGGACTAGCTAGGGAGCAGTACTTC	.	TRBJ2-7	TRBV30	TRBD2
CASSLDRPSYEQYF	TGTGCCAGCAGTTTGGACAGGCCTAGCTACGAGCAGTACTTC	few	TRBJ2-7	TRBV28	TRBD1
CASRDWLTETQYF	TGTGCCAGCAGAGACTGGTTGACGGAGACCCAGTACTTC	.	TRBJ2-5	TRBV6-6	.
CASSEWSFGLARETQYF	TGTGCCAGCAGTGAATGGTCCTTTGGACTAGCTCGGGAGACCCAGTACTTC	.	TRBJ2-5	TRBV25-1	TRBD2
CASSFRGLEDEKLFF	TGTGCCAGCAGTTTCAGGGGCCTCGAGGATGAAAAACTGTTTTTT	.	TRBJ1-4	TRBV5-6	.
CASRGMGQVNTGELFF	TGTGCCAGCAGGGGGATGGGACAGGTTAACACCGGGGAGCTGTTTTTT	.	TRBJ2-2	TRBV11-2	TRBD1
CAAGLAGVGTQETQYF	TGTGCTGCGGGACTAGCGGGAGTTGGGACCCAGGAGACCCAGTACTTC	.	TRBJ2-5	TRBV28	TRBD2
CASSRAGEPTYTQYF	TGTGCCAGCAGCCGAGCGGGGGAACCCACCTATACGCAGTATTTT	.	TRBJ2-3	TRBV6-5	TRBD2
CASCDLYEQFF	TGTGCCAGCTGTGACCTCTATGAGCAGTTCTTC	.	TRBJ2-1	TRBV6-1	.
CAAGPPSPYEQYF	TGTGCCGCGGGCCCCCCTAGCCCCTACGAGCAGTACTTC	.	TRBJ2-7	TRBV3-1/TRBV3-2	.
CASSFGGRPDNEQFF	TGTGCCAGCAGTTTTGGGGGCAGACCCGACAATGAGCAGTTCTTC	.	TRBJ2-1	TRBV28	.
CAITPLYTGELFF	TGTGCCATCACCCCCCTCTACACCGGGGAGCTGTTTTTT	few	TRBJ2-2	TRBV10-3	.
CASSSGLLGGRPRNEQFF	TGCGCCAGCAGCTCGGGATTGCTCGGCGGGAGGCCCCGCAATGAGCAGTTCTTC	.	TRBJ2-1	TRBV5-1	TRBD2
CASSLSGALAGELFF	TGTGCCAGTAGTCTGAGCGGGGCCCTTGCGGGGGAGCTGTTTTTT	.	TRBJ2-2	TRBV19	TRBD2
CASNERTSGETQYF	TGTGCCAGCAACGAACGGACTAGCGGAGAGACCCAGTACTTC	.	TRBJ2-5	TRBV2	TRBD2
CASSGTGTGIYGYTF	TGTGCCAGCAGTGGGACCGGGACAGGCATCTATGGCTACACCTTC	.	TRBJ1-2	TRBV28	TRBD1
CASSQDLGLVSGELFF	TGCGCCAGCAGCCAAGATTTGGGACTAGTGTCCGGGGAGCTGTTTTTT	.	TRBJ2-2	TRBV4-3	TRBD2
CASSRELSGNTIYF	TGTGCCAGCTCACGAGAGCTCTCTGGAAACACCATATATTTT	.	TRBJ1-3	TRBV18	.
CASSQYFLQGNEQFF	TGCGCCAGCAGCCAATACTTCTTGCAGGGCAATGAGCAGTTCTTC	.	TRBJ2-1	TRBV4-3	.
CASSQRSGGEETQYF	TGTGCCAGCAGCCAAAGAAGCGGGGGGGAAGAGACCCAGTACTTC	.	TRBJ2-5	TRBV3-1/TRBV3-2	TRBD2
CASSLEKTAGGEQYF	TGCGCCAGCAGCTTGGAGAAGACAGCCGGGGGCGAGCAGTACTTC	.	TRBJ2-7	TRBV5-1	.
CASSSGQHNSPLHF	TGTGCCAGCAGCAGCGGACAGCATAATTCACCCCTCCACTTT	.	TRBJ1-6	TRBV6-5	.
CASFPSAGGAFGYTF	TGTGCCAGTTTCCCCTCCGCAGGGGGCGCGTTTGGCTACACCTTC	.	TRBJ1-2	TRBV19	TRBD1
CASGIPTGNYNEQFF	TGTGCCAGCGGTATACCGACAGGGAATTACAATGAGCAGTTCTTC	.	TRBJ2-1	TRBV7-9	TRBD1
CASRATGNTEAFF	TGTGCCAGCAGGGCAACAGGGAACACTGAAGCTTTCTTT	.	TRBJ1-1	TRBV12-3/TRBV12-4	.
CASSPQASGNTIYF	TGTGCCAGCTCACCACAAGCCTCTGGAAACACCATATATTTT	.	TRBJ1-3	TRBV18	.
CASSFSPGHYNSPLHF	TGTGCCAGCAGCTTTTCTCCGGGACATTATAATTCACCCCTCCACTTT	.	TRBJ1-6	TRBV7-8	.
CASTRDRGTGELFF	TGTGCCAGCACTAGGGACAGGGGGACCGGGGAGCTGTTTTTT	.	TRBJ2-2	TRBV6-5	TRBD1
CASADRGRYGYTF	TGTGCCAGTGCGGACAGGGGACGCTATGGCTACACCTTC	few	TRBJ1-2	TRBV19	TRBD1
CASSQEARGTEAFF	TGTGCCAGCAGCCAAGAAGCTAGGGGAACTGAAGCTTTCTTT	.	TRBJ1-1	TRBV3-1/TRBV3-2	.
CASSRSGTSYEQYF	TGTGCCAGTAGCCGGAGCGGGACCTCCTACGAGCAGTACTTC	.	TRBJ2-7	TRBV19	TRBD2
CASSLFGGNEQYF	TGTGCCAGCAGTCTCTTTGGAGGTAACGAGCAGTACTTC	.	TRBJ2-7	TRBV27	.
CASSPATGIGIYGYTF	TGTGCCAGCAGCCCAGCCACAGGGATTGGGATCTATGGCTACACCTTC	.	TRBJ1-2	TRBV11-2	.
CASSPQRGATGYTF	TGCGCCAGCAGCCCCCAACGGGGGGCGACAGGCTACACCTTC	.	TRBJ1-2	TRBV4-3	.
CASSSFRGSSGNTIYF	TGTGCCAGCAGCTCCTTTAGGGGGAGCTCTGGAAACACCATATATTTT	.	TRBJ1-3	TRBV5-8	.
CASRQGASPENIQYF	TGTGCCAGCAGACAGGGGGCGTCCCCGGAAAACATTCAGTACTTC	.	TRBJ2-4	TRBV6-5	TRBD1
CASSPPSGNYNEQFF	TGTGCCAGCTCACCACCTAGCGGGAACTACAATGAGCAGTTCTTC	.	TRBJ2-1	TRBV18	TRBD2
CASSPQGKNTGELFF	TGTGCCAGCAGCCCACAGGGGAAGAACACCGGGGAGCTGTTTTTT	.	TRBJ2-2	TRBV7-9	TRBD1
CASSETGGPLYGYTF	TGTGCCAGCAGTGAGACAGGGGGTCCCCTCTATGGCTACACCTTC	.	TRBJ1-2	TRBV6-1	TRBD1
CASSVGAGVNEKLFF	TGTGCCAGCAGCGTAGGGGCGGGGGTGAATGAAAAACTGTTTTTT	.	TRBJ1-4	TRBV9	.
CASRPGQSTDTQYF	TGCGCCAGCAGACCGGGACAGAGCACAGATACGCAGTATTTT	.	TRBJ2-3	TRBV5-1	TRBD1
CASRMLSSGINTGELFF	TGTGCCAGTAGGATGCTCTCCAGCGGGATCAACACCGGGGAGCTGTTTTTT	.	TRBJ2-2	TRBV19	TRBD2
CASSPTGSGANVLTF	TGTGCCAGCTCACCAACAGGGTCTGGGGCCAACGTCCTGACTTTC	.	TRBJ2-6	TRBV18	.
CASSPPDSPYEQYF	TGTGCCAGCAGCCCTCCGGACAGCCCCTACGAGCAGTACTTC	.	TRBJ2-7	TRBV14	.